One sample yielded the 11 T cell receptor beta chains listed below, sequenced in a study of T cell repertoires in cytomegalovirus infection. What these receptors recognize is not known. Each CDR3 protein gets one entry after TCRdb re-called the reads with MiXCR. The data show nearly 700,000 distinct CDR3 sequences, 30% to 40% seen once. This specimen consisted of cultured PBMCs, obtained from culture after CMV antigen stimulation. The receptors derive from a human donor in good health (CMV status not recorded). Some clones in this sample may be carry-over from other donors' samples.

This clonotype occurred a few times. The chain carries TRBV2 and TRBJ1-3; possible D gene TRBD1, 5 bases. V lost 10 bases and J 9 bases, leaving 16 bases between the germline ends. The CDR3 has 12 amino acids. CDR1 and CDR2 (germline): SNHLY, FYNNEI. CDR3 bases: TGTGCCATTCAGGGTTGGTCGGGCACCATATATTTT. It yields the protein CAIQGWSGTIYF.

This clonotype was seen a few times. The gene calls are TRBV29-1 and TRBJ1-1; D is possibly TRBD1 (5 bases). Trimming took off 6 bases at V and 8 bases at J, with 13 bases between the two ends. Germline assignment: CDR1 SQVTM and CDR2 ANQGSEA. The CDR3 loop spans 11 amino acids. The CDR3 DNA reads as TGCAGCGTCCAGGGTATAGCCGAAGCTTTCTTT. This codes for CSVQGIAEAFF.

This clonotype was observed a few times. The rearrangement joins TRBV7-2 to TRBJ2-1; a weak D match, TRBD2 (6 bases). Deletions cut 8 bases from V and 4 bases from J, with 12 bases between. Germline loops: CDR1 SGHTA, CDR2 FQGNSA. The CDR3 runs 13 residues. This CDR3 is CASRRASYNEQFF. The CDR3 DNA reads as TGTGCCAGCCGGAGGGCGAGTTACAATGAGCAGTTCTTC.

V gene TRBV19 combines with J gene TRBJ2-3, with D maybe TRBD1 (6 bases). From germline, CDR1 is LNHDA and CDR2 SQIVND (reference sequence). The V and J ends lost 6 bases and 2 bases respectively, with 15 bases between them. This CDR3 comprises 15 residues. The CDR3 loop is CASRSKGVPTDTQYF. In nucleotides, the CDR3 is TGTGCCAGTAGATCCAAGGGGGTTCCCACAGATACGCAGTATTTT.

This clonotype was detected a few times. This chain uses TRBV30 with TRBJ2-7; D is unclear. From germline, CDR1 is GTSNPN and CDR2 SVGIG (reference sequence). The CDR3 spans 12 residues. With 3 bases removed from V and 1 base from J, the gap between germline ends came to 7 bases. In DNA form, the CDR3 reads TGTGCCTGGAGGAGCAATTCCTACGAGCAGTACTTC. This encodes CAWRSNSYEQYF.

The chain employs TRBV5-1 and TRBJ1-2; D remains unclear. V lost 4 bases, J lost 0 bases, and 16 bases lay in between. Germline V lookup: CDR1 SGHRS, CDR2 YFSETQ. The CDR3 consists of 16 residues. CDR3 coding DNA: TGCGCCAGCAGCCGACCAGATACAGAAACTAACTATGGCTACACCTTC. Amino acid sequence: CASSRPDTETNYGYTF. Supplemented by reference TRBV5-1 and TRBJ1-2, the full variable domain reads KAGVTQTPRYLIKTRGQQVTLSCSPISGHRSVSWYQQTPGQGLQFLFEYFSETQRNKGNFPGRFSGRQFSNSRSEMNVSTLELGDSALYLCASSRPDTETNYGYTFGSGTRLTVV.

The chain couples TRBV11-2 to TRBJ2-1; 9 bases align to TRBD2. Trimming at V came to 5 bases and at J to 6 bases, leaving 8 bases not matched to a gene. The CDR3 is 15 residues long. The germline gives CDR1 SGHAT, CDR2 FQNNGV. Here the CDR3 reads CASSPVGRGGNEQFF. The DNA of the CDR3 is TGTGCCAGCAGCCCAGTAGGGCGGGGGGGCAATGAGCAGTTCTTC.

V gene TRBV15 combines with J gene TRBJ1-5; 8 bases match TRBD1. Germline trimming cut 8 bases from V and 5 bases from J; bases unmatched to any gene: 11. CDR1 and CDR2 (germline): LNHNV, YYDKDF (reference sequence). The CDR3 totals 15 residues. The CDR3 loop reads CATRNPGQVYQPQHF. The CDR3 nucleotides read TGTGCCACCCGAAACCCGGGACAGGTCTATCAGCCCCAGCATTTT. Using reference TRBV15 and TRBJ1-5 for the parts outside the CDR3, the full variable domain is DAMVIQNPRYQVTQFGKPVTLSCSQTLNHNVMYWYQQKSSQAPKLLFHYYDKDFNNEADTPDNFQSRRPNTSFCFLDIRSPGLGDTAMYLCATRNPGQVYQPQHFGDGTRLSIL.

This clonotype has at least ten counts. The rearrangement links TRBV6-1 to TRBJ2-7; the match to TRBD1 covers 9 bases. Germline loops: CDR1 MNHNS, CDR2 SASEGT. CDR3 length equals 14 residues. V was clipped by 6 bases and J by 4 bases; unmatched bases: 7. The CDR3 loop reads CASRADRGRYEQYF. Here the CDR3 DNA reads TGTGCCAGCAGGGCGGACAGGGGTCGATACGAGCAGTACTTC.

This clonotype was picked up a small number of times. The chain combines TRBV6-5 with TRBJ1-2; D might be TRBD1 (5 bases). Germline values: CDR1 MNHEY, CDR2 SVGAGI. V lost 7 bases to trimming and J lost 7 bases, with 22 bases between them. There are 15 residues in the CDR3. The CDR3 DNA reads TGTGCCAGCACCCGGGTTGGTGGAGGGGAGTTTGGCTACACCTTC. It is translated as CASTRVGGGEFGYTF.

This clonotype was recorded only once. This chain links TRBV20-1 with TRBJ2-7; D unresolved. The V gene lost 6 bases and the J gene lost 9 bases, with 15 bases spanning the gap. The CDR3 is made up of 11 amino acids. Germline assignment: CDR1 DFQATT and CDR2 SNEGSKA (reference sequence). The CDR3 loop reads CSAATGHGQYF. DNA of the CDR3: TGCAGTGCCGCGACCGGTCACGGGCAGTACTTC.